What follows are 17 T cell receptor beta chains derived from one specimen sequenced in a study of monozygotic twins with cystic fibrosis. Measured with immunoSEQ multiplex PCR; TCRdb has only the in-frame clones, and not every one. The table records 20,000 to 25,000 clones, 95% to 98% of them present only once. The sample comprised blood. The receptors here all came from a girl aged 10-17 years with cystic fibrosis.

This sequence joins TRBV9 and TRBJ1-1, with TRBD1 matching 11 bases. Germline loops: CDR1 SGDLS, CDR2 YYNGEE. This CDR3 region has 14 residues. The V and J ends lost 4 bases and 4 bases, in that order; junction bases with no gene match: 3. The CDR3 DNA is TGTGCCAGCAGCACCGGGACAGGGGGCACTGAAGCTTTCTTT. Protein product: CASSTGTGGTEAFF.

V and J are TRBV11-1 and TRBJ1-2; D may be TRBD1 (5 bases). Germline V CDR1 and CDR2: SGHAT, FQDESV (reference sequence). The CDR3 loop spans 15 amino acids. The V gene lost 5 bases and the J gene lost 5 bases, with 18 bases spanning the gap. The CDR3 nucleotides read TGTGCCAGCAGCCTCGCCGGGGGAGCTCCTTATGGCTACACCTTC. Its protein is CASSLAGGAPYGYTF. The full variable domain, with the rest looked up from reference TRBV11-1 and TRBJ1-2, is EAEVAQSPRYKITEKSQAVAFWCDPISGHATLYWYRQILGQGPELLVQFQDESVVDDSQLPKDRFSAERLKGVDSTLKIQPAELGDSAMYLCASSLAGGAPYGYTFGSGTRLTVV.

This clone showed up just once. V gene TRBV10-3 combines with J gene TRBJ2-2; D is ambiguous. CDR1 ENHRY and CDR2 SYGVKD come from the germline V gene. The V gene lost 0 bases and the J gene lost 8 bases, with 10 bases spanning the gap. The CDR3 totals 14 residues. CDR3 in amino acids: CAISESNTQGELFF. The CDR3, as DNA: TGTGCCATCAGTGAGTCCAACACACAGGGGGAGCTGTTTTTT.

The rearrangement uses TRBV29-1 and TRBJ2-2; 9 bases fit TRBD2. The CDR3 length is 16 residues. The V and J ends lost 1 base and 4 bases, in that order; junction bases with no gene match: 7. Germline V CDR1 and CDR2: SQVTM, ANQGSEA. CDR3 DNA sequence: TGCAGCGTTGAAGGAATAGGGACTAGCAGCACCGGGGAGCTGTTTTTT. Translated, it gives CSVEGIGTSSTGELFF.

The J gene is TRBJ2-3, the V gene TRBV6-6; D is possibly TRBD2 (5 bases). Trimming took 2 bases from V and 2 from J, leaving 14 bases between them. The length of the CDR3 is 16 residues. CDR1 MNHNY and CDR2 SVGAGI come from the germline V gene (reference sequence). CDR3 amino acids: CASSYPDLLSTDTQYF. The CDR3, as DNA: TGTGCCAGCAGTTACCCGGACTTGTTATCCACAGATACGCAGTATTTT.

V and J are TRBV7-2 and TRBJ2-3, with 9 bases fitting TRBD2. The CDR3 has 16 residues. In germline, CDR1 is SGHTA, CDR2 FQGNSA. V was pared by 5 bases and J by 4 bases, with 10 bases of the junction left unmatched. The CDR3 is CASSVGSGRGADTQYF. In DNA form, the CDR3 reads TGTGCCAGCAGCGTCGGTAGCGGGAGAGGGGCAGATACGCAGTATTTT.

Points on this clone: Compared with germline, one end of the junction differs, possibly owing to a read error. V usage is TRBV7-3 and J usage is TRBJ2-1; TRBD2 agrees at 10 bases. The CDR3 length is 15 residues. The germline V gene encodes CDR1 SGHTA and CDR2 FQGTGA. For the CDR3, the DNA is TGTGCCACCAGCTTAATACTAGCGGGAATCGATGAGCAGTTCTTC. It yields the protein CATSLILAGIDEQFF.

This sequence joins TRBV5-4 and TRBJ2-1; TRBD2 matches at 13 bases. The CDR3 consists of 19 residues. Germline lookup yields CDR1 SGHNT and CDR2 YYREEE (reference sequence). The V gene end was trimmed by 4 bases and the J gene end by 3 bases; junction bases not matched to a gene: 13. The CDR3 DNA is TGTGCCAGCAGCCCGAGGGGAACTAGCGGGAGGGCCCTCTACAATGAGCAGTTCTTC. Translating gives CASSPRGTSGRALYNEQFF. The full variable domain, with the rest looked up from reference TRBV5-4 and TRBJ2-1, is ETGVTQSPTHLIKTRGQQVTLRCSSQSGHNTVSWYQQALGQGPQFIFQYYREEENGRGNFPPRFSGLQFPNYSSELNVNALELDDSALYLCASSPRGTSGRALYNEQFFGPGTRLTVL.

V gene TRBV20-1 combines with J gene TRBJ2-2, with unresolved D. V lost 2 bases and J lost 2, with 0 bases in between. This CDR3 is 11 amino acids long. Germline CDR1 and CDR2: DFQATT and SNEGSKA (reference sequence). The CDR3 spells CSARNTGELFF. The CDR3 DNA reads TGCAGTGCTAGAAACACCGGGGAGCTGTTTTTT.

The CDR3 protein is CASTHLAGVGELFF. The CDR3 DNA reads as TGTGCCAGCACGCATTTAGCGGGGGTCGGGGAGCTGTTTTTT. The chain is built from TRBV28 and TRBJ2-2; TRBD2 aligns across 9 bases. Germline V lookup: CDR1 MDHEN, CDR2 SYDVKM. The CDR3 has 14 amino acids. J lost 7 bases, V lost 7 bases, and 7 bases had no gene match.

The chain carries TRBV5-1 and TRBJ2-2, with D unresolved. Germline V lookup: CDR1 SGHRS, CDR2 YFSETQ. The V end lost 4 bases, the J end lost 7 bases, and 5 bases lay between the germline ends. CDR3 size: 11 residues. The CDR3 loop reads CASSVYGELFF. The CDR3 DNA reads TGCGCCAGCAGCGTCTACGGGGAGCTGTTTTTT. The entire variable domain, with the rest obtained from reference TRBV5-1 and TRBJ2-2, is as follows: KAGVTQTPRYLIKTRGQQVTLSCSPISGHRSVSWYQQTPGQGLQFLFEYFSETQRNKGNFPGRFSGRQFSNSRSEMNVSTLELGDSALYLCASSVYGELFFGEGSRLTVL.

About this clone: Since no conserved phenylalanine or tryptophan closes the CDR3, a read error is the likely cause. The limits of the CDR3 on the DNA are not certain, so only TCRdb's listed CDR3 is given. The J gene is TRBJ2-4, the V gene TRBV5-6; the D call TRBD2 from the table was never checked on the DNA. The CDR3 spans 12 amino acids, including both terminal residues. From germline, CDR1 is SGHDT and CDR2 YYEEEE. CDR3 amino acids: CASSLQLTSPSV.

The chain employs TRBV7-2 and TRBJ2-2, with 12 bases fitting TRBD2. CDR3 length equals 18 residues. The germline CDR1 and CDR2 sequences are SGHTA and FQGNSA. V trimming: 1 base; J trimming: 5 bases; junction bases outside the gene matches: 8. The CDR3 loop reads CASSLELLAGGRTGELFF. The CDR3 DNA is TGTGCCAGCAGCTTAGAGCTGCTAGCGGGAGGGAGAACCGGGGAGCTGTTTTTT. Supplemented by reference TRBV7-2 and TRBJ2-2, the full variable domain reads GAGVSQSPSNKVTEKGKDVELRCDPISGHTALYWYRQSLGQGLEFLIYFQGNSAPDKSGLPSDRFSAERTGGSVSTLTIQRTQQEDSAVYLCASSLELLAGGRTGELFFGEGSRLTVL.

The rearrangement links TRBV6-6 to TRBJ2-3; 8 bases agree with TRBD1. The V segment lost 6 bases and the J segment 6 bases; nucleotides outside the gene matches: 8. Germline CDR1 MNHNY, CDR2 SVGAGI (reference sequence). The CDR3 has 14 residues. Written as DNA, the CDR3 is TGTGCCAGCAGCTTGACAGGGGAGAGGGATACGCAGTATTTT. This translates into CASSLTGERDTQYF.

This clone was detected once. The rearrangement uses TRBV28 and TRBJ2-7; 9 bases map to TRBD1. The CDR3 has 15 amino acids. The V gene's germline CDR1 is MDHEN and CDR2 SYDVKM. Trimming cost V 6 bases and J 2 bases; bases outside gene matches: 8. DNA for the CDR3: TGTGCCAGCAGCAAACCCGGGACAGGGACCTACGAGCAGTACTTC. Translation gives CASSKPGTGTYEQYF.

This clone was observed a single time. V is TRBV16 and J is TRBJ1-1; D not certain. The V end was cut by 3 bases, the J end by 3 bases, with 8 bases between. The CDR3 is made up of 13 amino acids. Germline CDR1 and CDR2: KGHSY and FQNENV. The CDR3 DNA is TGTGCCAGCAGCCATCCCGGGGACACTGAAGCTTTCTTT. Protein: CASSHPGDTEAFF.

The genes are TRBV19 and TRBJ2-7; 7 nucleotides line up with TRBD1. V shed 5 bases, J shed 2 bases, and the junction held 6 bases outside the gene matches. Per the germline V gene, CDR1 is LNHDA and CDR2 is SQIVND (reference sequence). This CDR3 region has 14 residues. In nucleotides, the CDR3 is TGTGCCAGTAGTTTAGCCGGGACAGCCTACGAGCAGTACTTC. Translation gives CASSLAGTAYEQYF.